Following are 32 T cell receptor beta chains from one sample sequenced in a study of T cells in Graves' hyperthyroidism and ophthalmopathy. It was RNA transcripts that yielded the amplified TCR beta CDR3 regions. A set of HTBI primers served as the primers for a first-round RT-PCR of the TCR CDR3. TCRdb reprocessed the multiplex PCR reads with MiXCR, giving one entry per CDR3 protein. Of some 760,000 distinct CDR3 sequences listed, 14% are singletons. Sequenced input: blood. The receptors come from a woman in her late teens or twenties with Graves' hyperthyroidism.

This clonotype was observed a handful of times. The chain links TRBV7-2 to TRBJ2-3; a possible D gene is TRBD1 (6 bases). V shed 8 bases and J shed 7 bases, with 16 bases lying between them. The CDR3 spans 13 residues. Per the germline V gene, CDR1 is SGHTA and CDR2 is FQGNSA. CDR3 sequence: CASAEGRDNTQYF. In DNA form, the CDR3 reads TGTGCCAGCGCCGAAGGACGGGACAATACGCAGTATTTT.

At least ten counts were recorded for this clonotype. This chain links TRBV30 with TRBJ2-1, with no clear D. The ends were cut back, 4 bases at V and 6 bases at J, with 10 bases in the middle. This CDR3 contains 12 residues. Germline CDR1 and CDR2: GTSNPN and SVGIG (reference sequence). The CDR3 here is CAWNVMLNEQFF. In DNA, the CDR3 is TGTGCCTGGAATGTGATGCTCAATGAGCAGTTCTTC.

This clonotype has a handful of counts. The chain has TRBV9 and TRBJ2-7; tentatively, D is TRBD1 or TRBD2 (6 bases each). V was shortened by 0 bases and J by 4 bases, with 11 bases between the two germline ends. This CDR3 is built from 14 residues. The V gene's germline CDR1 is SGDLS and CDR2 YYNGEE. The CDR3 sequence: CASSVGGGLYEQYF. CDR3 coding DNA: TGTGCCAGCAGCGTAGGTGGGGGGCTATACGAGCAGTACTTC.

This chain joins TRBV12-3 or TRBV12-4 and TRBJ2-1, with TRBD2 as a possible D gene (5 bases). TRBJ2-7 explains the end of the DNA better; the J call may be wrong. This CDR3 contains 15 residues. CDR3 in amino acids: CASSLEDPGVYEQYF. In DNA form, the CDR3 reads TGTGCCAGCAGTTTAGAAGACCCCGGGGTATATGAGCAGTACTTC.

This clonotype was found many times. This chain connects TRBV6-2 or TRBV6-3 to TRBJ2-1; 9 bases align to TRBD1. The V and J ends lost 0 bases and 3 bases, in that order; junction bases with no gene match: 3. Germline-derived CDR1 and CDR2 are MNHEY and SVGEGT. This CDR3 region has 16 residues. In DNA form, the CDR3 reads TGTGCCAGCAGTTACTCCAGACAGGGGGGCTACAATGAGCAGTTCTTC. Protein sequence: CASSYSRQGGYNEQFF.

For this clonotype: With a much larger clone just one base away, this may be a read error. This chain joins TRBV27 and TRBJ2-7; a possible D gene is TRBD1 (6 bases). Per germline, CDR1 MNHEY and CDR2 SMNVEV (reference sequence). The length of the CDR3 is 14 residues. CDR3 coding DNA: TGTGCCAGCAGTTCGGCTTGGACAGTCTACGAGCAGCACTTC. Translation gives CASSSAWTVYEQHF.

This clonotype was seen ten or more times. The chain couples TRBV2 to TRBJ2-3, with 11 bases lining up with TRBD2. The CDR3 is made up of 16 amino acids. V dropped 5 bases and J dropped 8; count of bases not matched to a gene: 12. Germline V gene data show CDR1 as SNHLY and CDR2 as FYNNEI. DNA of the CDR3: TGTGCCAGCAGTAAAACTAGCGGGAGAACGACTGGTACGCAGTATTTT. Translated, it gives CASSKTSGRTTGTQYF.

This clonotype was picked up many times. The chain is built from TRBV20-1 and TRBJ2-7, with 10 positions matching TRBD1. Germline trimming cut 1 base from V and 3 bases from J; bases unmatched to any gene: 6. The CDR3 consists of 15 residues. The germline gives CDR1 DFQATT, CDR2 SNEGSKA (reference sequence). The CDR3 DNA sequence: TGCAGTGCTAGAGGATACCGGGACAGGGGCTACGAGCAGTACTTC. Protein sequence: CSARGYRDRGYEQYF.

Here the CDR3 reads CSASPGGTEKLFF. In nucleotides, the CDR3 is TGCAGTGCTAGTCCGGGAGGGACCGAAAAACTGTTTTTT. This chain uses TRBV20-1 with TRBJ1-4; TRBD1 might be the D (5 bases). V was cut by 3 bases and J by 8 bases, with 13 bases left in between. The V gene's germline CDR1 is DFQATT and CDR2 SNEGSKA (reference sequence). CDR3 length: 13 residues.

Many counts were recorded for this clonotype. The chain recombines TRBV2 with TRBJ2-3, with a possible D match to TRBD2 (6 bases). This CDR3 has 14 amino acids. Germline V gene data show CDR1 as SNHLY and CDR2 as FYNNEI. Deletions cut 6 bases from V and 2 bases from J, with 12 bases between. CDR3 DNA sequence: TGTGCCAGCAGGAGACTAGAGGTCACAGATACGCAGTATTTT. Translation gives CASRRLEVTDTQYF. Full variable domain (remainder filled in from reference TRBV2 and TRBJ2-3): EPEVTQTPSHQVTQMGQEVILRCVPISNHLYFYWYRQILGQKVEFLVSFYNNEISEKSEIFDDQFSVERPDGSNFTLKIRSTKLEDSAMYFCASRRLEVTDTQYFGPGTRLTVL.

This clonotype was counted ten times or more. The V gene is TRBV12-3 or TRBV12-4, the J gene TRBJ2-5; D perhaps matches TRBD1 (6 bases). CDR3 length equals 13 residues. The V and J ends lost 2 bases and 5 bases respectively, with 9 bases between them. CDR3 bases: TGTGCCAGCAGTTTATCAGGGGTGGAGACCCAGTACTTC. Encoded protein: CASSLSGVETQYF.

This clonotype occurred many times. The chain combines TRBV6-1 with TRBJ1-1; the D gene is possibly TRBD1 (5 bases). The CDR3 sequence is 15 residues long. Trimming took 6 bases from V and 0 from J, leaving 14 bases between them. Per germline, CDR1 MNHNS and CDR2 SASEGT. The DNA for the CDR3 is TGTGCCAGCAGGCCTAGGGGAGTGGTGAACACTGAAGCTTTCTTT. Encoded protein: CASRPRGVVNTEAFF.

This clonotype occurred many times. The chain recombines TRBV30 with TRBJ2-3; TRBD2 agrees at 8 bases. CDR3 size: 17 residues. V trimming: 0 bases; J trimming: 2 bases; junction bases outside the gene matches: 10. From germline, CDR1 is GTSNPN and CDR2 SVGIG (reference sequence). As DNA, the CDR3 is TGTGCCTGGAGTGTACGGGCTAGCGGGCTTCCCACAGATACGCAGTATTTT. Protein product: CAWSVRASGLPTDTQYF.

This clonotype was observed many times. This sequence joins TRBV7-6 and TRBJ2-3, with a weak D call TRBD1 (6 bases). Looked up from germline, CDR1 is SGHVS and CDR2 is FNYEAQ. Trimming took 5 bases from V and 1 from J, leaving 10 bases between them. The CDR3 sequence is 14 residues long. The chain's CDR3 is CASSPGDRTDTQYF. The CDR3 coding sequence is TGTGCCAGCAGCCCAGGGGACCGCACAGATACGCAGTATTTT. Full variable domain (missing parts from reference TRBV7-6 and TRBJ2-3): GAGVSQSPRYKVTKRGQDVALRCDPISGHVSLYWYRQALGQGPEFLTYFNYEAQQDKSGLPNDRFSAERPEGSISTLTIQRTEQRDSAMYRCASSPGDRTDTQYFGPGTRLTVL.

This sequence joins TRBV20-1 and TRBJ1-1; D is uncertain. Germline loops: CDR1 DFQATT, CDR2 SNEGSKA (reference sequence). V was cut by 2 bases and J by 2 bases, with 9 bases left in between. This CDR3 spans 13 amino acids. The CDR3 nucleotides read TGCAGTGCTAGACCTGGAGTTAACACTGAAGCTTTCTTT. Residues: CSARPGVNTEAFF.

This chain uses TRBV11-2 with TRBJ2-7, with 9 bases identical to TRBD2. Trimming removed 5 bases from V and 4 bases from J; junction bases left unmatched: 9. CDR1 is SGHAT and CDR2 is FQNNGV in the germline V gene. The CDR3 is 15 residues long. In DNA, the CDR3 is TGTGCCAGCAGCCCCCGAAGGCTAGCGGGATACGAGCAGTACTTC. Its translation is CASSPRRLAGYEQYF. Looking up the rest from reference TRBV11-2 and TRBJ2-7 gives the full variable domain: EAGVAQSPRYKIIEKRQSVAFWCNPISGHATLYWYQQILGQGPKLLIQFQNNGVVDDSQLPKDRFSAERLKGVDSTLKIQPAKLEDSAVYLCASSPRRLAGYEQYFGPGTRLTVT.

This clonotype was observed a handful of times. The chain is built from TRBV20-1 and TRBJ1-1; 9 nucleotides match TRBD1. V lost 6 bases to trimming and J lost 5 bases; unmatched junction nucleotides: 10. Per the germline V gene, CDR1 is DFQATT and CDR2 is SNEGSKA (reference sequence). The CDR3 runs 14 residues. In DNA form, the CDR3 reads TGCAGTGCGGTACAGGGGGCCTGGGTGACTGAAGCTTTCTTT. Its protein is CSAVQGAWVTEAFF.

A few counts support this clonotype. The chain has TRBV24-1 and TRBJ1-5; TRBD1 might be the D (5 bases). Between the trimmed V and J ends, which lost 3 bases and 6 bases, there was a span of 11 bases. The CDR3 is made up of 14 amino acids. Germline CDR1 KGHDR, CDR2 SFDVKD. The CDR3 reads CATSDVGDSQPQHF. The DNA for the CDR3 is TGTGCCACCAGTGATGTAGGGGATTCTCAGCCCCAGCATTTT.

This clonotype came up many times. The chain recombines TRBV20-1 with TRBJ2-7; 7 bases align to TRBD2. Germline loops: CDR1 DFQATT, CDR2 SNEGSKA (reference sequence). This CDR3 contains 13 residues. Trimming removed 0 bases from V and 5 bases from J; junction bases left unmatched: 4. The CDR3 reads CSAREPGLHEQYF. The CDR3 DNA reads as TGCAGTGCTAGAGAACCGGGACTACACGAGCAGTACTTC.

Regarding this clonotype: This may arise from a read error, as a much more abundant clone is one base away. The V and J genes are TRBV30 and TRBJ2-3, with D maybe TRBD1 (6 bases). The CDR3 covers 17 residues. The germline V gene encodes CDR1 GTSNPN and CDR2 SVGIG (reference sequence). CDR3: CAWSGLQGIGVTDAQYF. The CDR3 DNA is TGTGCCTGGAGTGGCCTCCAGGGGATCGGTGTGACAGATGCGCAGTATTTT.

This clonotype has a count of ten or more. The chain uses TRBV11-2 and TRBJ2-3; 9 bases agree with TRBD2. This CDR3 has 16 residues. V lost 3 bases and J lost 2; bases outside the gene matches: 6. Germline V gene data show CDR1 as SGHAT and CDR2 as FQNNGV. CDR3 in amino acids: CASSFGTSRSTDTQYF. CDR3 bases: TGTGCCAGCAGCTTCGGGACTAGCAGATCCACAGATACGCAGTATTTT.

In its sample, this clonotype was seen a few times. This rearrangement joins TRBV7-9 to TRBJ2-5; D is uncertain. Trimming shortened V by 8 bases and J by 5 bases, and 15 bases separated the two germline ends. Looked up from germline, CDR1 is SEHNR and CDR2 is FQNEAQ (reference sequence). CDR3 length: 13 amino acids. The CDR3 sequence is CASFLVGTETQYF. The CDR3 DNA reads as TGTGCCAGCTTTTTGGTGGGAACGGAGACCCAGTACTTC.

This clonotype occurred a few times. This chain joins TRBV20-1 and TRBJ2-5; possible D gene TRBD2, 6 bases. With 4 bases removed from V and 2 bases from J, the gap between germline ends came to 11 bases. Germline V gene lookup returns CDR1 DFQATT and CDR2 SNEGSKA (reference sequence). The CDR3 has 13 amino acids. CDR3 DNA sequence: TGCAGTGCTACCTCTGGGGGGCAAGAGACCCAGTACTTC. Translating gives CSATSGGQETQYF.

This sequence joins TRBV11-2 and TRBJ2-7; 7 nucleotides match TRBD2. This CDR3 is 15 amino acids long. V lost 5 bases to trimming and J lost 5 bases; unmatched junction nucleotides: 12. CDR1 and CDR2 from the germline V gene are SGHAT and FQNNGV. The DNA for the CDR3 is TGTGCCAGCAGCCCCGGGGAGGGAGTCTACGACGAGCAGTACTTC. Protein product: CASSPGEGVYDEQYF.

V usage is TRBV20-1 and J usage is TRBJ2-1; TRBD1 matches at 9 bases. This CDR3 is built from 16 residues. Unmatched junction bases numbered 16, after V lost 5 bases and J lost 8 bases. The V gene's germline CDR1 is DFQATT and CDR2 SNEGSKA (reference sequence). This chain's CDR3 is CSAPNRGTGIGDEQFF. For the CDR3, the DNA is TGCAGTGCTCCAAATCGGGGGACAGGGATCGGCGATGAGCAGTTCTTC.

This clonotype was counted a few times. The rearrangement uses TRBV24-1 and TRBJ2-3; 10 bases line up with TRBD2. Per germline, CDR1 KGHDR and CDR2 SFDVKD. This CDR3 region has 16 residues. The V segment lost 3 bases and the J segment 2 bases; nucleotides outside the gene matches: 4. The CDR3 is CATSDTGLAPTDTQYF. CDR3 sequence (DNA): TGTGCCACCAGTGATACGGGACTAGCGCCCACAGATACGCAGTATTTT.

This clonotype was detected a few times. The chain recombines TRBV6-1 with TRBJ2-3; 9 bases fit TRBD1. The germline CDR1 and CDR2 sequences are MNHNS and SASEGT. This CDR3 region has 17 residues. The ends lost 5 bases at V and 0 bases at J; junction bases unmatched: 9. The CDR3 sequence: CASSRGGQGLSTDTQYF. CDR3 DNA sequence: TGTGCCAGCAGTCGGGGCGGACAGGGGCTGAGCACAGATACGCAGTATTTT.

This clonotype occurred a few times. V and J are TRBV5-4 and TRBJ2-2; 10 positions agree with TRBD2. Germline CDR1 and CDR2: SGHNT and YYREEE (reference sequence). The CDR3 loop spans 17 amino acids. Trimming removed 4 bases from V and 3 bases from J; junction bases left unmatched: 9. The CDR3 is CASSIRTSGIYTGELFF. CDR3 DNA: TGTGCCAGCAGCATAAGGACTAGCGGAATTTACACCGGGGAGCTGTTTTTT.

The chain recombines TRBV6-1 with TRBJ2-3, with TRBD1 matching 10 bases. The CDR3 totals 19 residues. In germline, CDR1 is MNHNS, CDR2 SASEGT. After removal of 5 bases from V and 11 bases from J, the junction contained 25 bases not matched to a gene. CDR3 protein: CASSPSEADRGRYGIGQYF. Written as DNA, the CDR3 is TGTGCCAGCAGTCCAAGTGAAGCAGACAGGGGGCGTTATGGAATCGGGCAGTATTTT.

There are many counts of this clonotype. V gene TRBV9 combines with J gene TRBJ1-2; the D gene is possibly TRBD1 (5 bases). Deletions cut 0 bases from V and 2 bases from J, with 11 bases between. Germline V CDR1 and CDR2: SGDLS, YYNGEE. The CDR3 length is 15 residues. CDR3 sequence (DNA): TGTGCCAGCAGCGTAGATCAAGCAGGGAACTATGGCTACACCTTC. The encoded protein is CASSVDQAGNYGYTF.

This clonotype was seen many times. The V gene is TRBV7-6, the J gene TRBJ2-3; TRBD2 aligns across 11 bases. Germline CDR1 is SGHVS and CDR2 is FNYEAQ. The J segment lost 0 bases and the V segment lost 10 bases, leaving 6 bases of the junction unmatched. CDR3 length: 15 residues. The CDR3 spells CANLRTSGSTDTQYF. The CDR3 coding sequence is TGTGCCAACCTACGGACTAGCGGGAGCACAGATACGCAGTATTTT. Combining the CDR3 with reference TRBV7-6 and TRBJ2-3 gives the whole variable domain GAGVSQSPRYKVTKRGQDVALRCDPISGHVSLYWYRQALGQGPEFLTYFNYEAQQDKSGLPNDRFSAERPEGSISTLTIQRTEQRDSAMYRCANLRTSGSTDTQYFGPGTRLTVL.

The table lists this clonotype with a few counts. The chain couples TRBV9 to TRBJ2-5, with D possibly TRBD1 on 5 matching bases. The germline V gene has CDR1 SGDLS and CDR2 YYNGEE. V lost 0 bases and J 1 base, leaving 7 bases between the germline ends. The CDR3 sequence is 14 residues long. The CDR3 is CASSVAQGQETQYF. CDR3 bases: TGTGCCAGCAGCGTAGCTCAGGGCCAAGAGACCCAGTACTTC.